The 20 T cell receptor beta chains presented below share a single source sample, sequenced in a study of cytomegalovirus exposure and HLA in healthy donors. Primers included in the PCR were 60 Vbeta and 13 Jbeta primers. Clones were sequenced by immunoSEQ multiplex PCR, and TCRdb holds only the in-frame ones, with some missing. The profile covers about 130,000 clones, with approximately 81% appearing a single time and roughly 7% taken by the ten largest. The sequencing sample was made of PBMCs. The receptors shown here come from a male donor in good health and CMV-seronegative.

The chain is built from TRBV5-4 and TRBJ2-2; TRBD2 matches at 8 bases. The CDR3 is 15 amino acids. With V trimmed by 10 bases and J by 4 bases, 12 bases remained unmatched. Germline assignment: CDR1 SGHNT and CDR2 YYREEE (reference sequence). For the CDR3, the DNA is TGTGCCCACCGGGACGGGGGGGCGAGCACCGGGGAGCTGTTTTTT. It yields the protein CAHRDGGASTGELFF.

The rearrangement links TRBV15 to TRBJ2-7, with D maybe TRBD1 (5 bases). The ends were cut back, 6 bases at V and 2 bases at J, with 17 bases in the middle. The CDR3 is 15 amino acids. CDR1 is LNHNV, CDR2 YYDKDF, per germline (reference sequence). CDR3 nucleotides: TGTGCCACCAGTCCAGGGAAAGGGGTCACCTACGAGCAGTACTTC. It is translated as CATSPGKGVTYEQYF.

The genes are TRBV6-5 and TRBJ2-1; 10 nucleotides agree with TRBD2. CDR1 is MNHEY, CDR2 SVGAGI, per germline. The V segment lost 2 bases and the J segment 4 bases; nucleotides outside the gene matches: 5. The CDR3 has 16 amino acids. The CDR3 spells CASSYEASGGYNEQFF. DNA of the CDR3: TGTGCCAGCAGTTACGAGGCTAGCGGGGGTTACAATGAGCAGTTCTTC.

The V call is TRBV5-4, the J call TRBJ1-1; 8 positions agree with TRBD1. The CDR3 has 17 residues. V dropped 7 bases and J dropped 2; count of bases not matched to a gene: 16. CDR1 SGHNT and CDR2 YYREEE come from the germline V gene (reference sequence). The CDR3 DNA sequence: TGTGCCAGCTCACAACCCCGGACAGGGAACGGTAACACTGAAGCTTTCTTT. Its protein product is CASSQPRTGNGNTEAFF.

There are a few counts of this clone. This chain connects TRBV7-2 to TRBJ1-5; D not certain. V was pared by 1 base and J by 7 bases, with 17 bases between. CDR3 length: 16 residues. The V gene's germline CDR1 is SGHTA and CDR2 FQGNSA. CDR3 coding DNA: TGTGCCAGCAGCTTAGTGGCGGAAAGTCGGTCACAGCCCCAGCATTTT. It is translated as CASSLVAESRSQPQHF.

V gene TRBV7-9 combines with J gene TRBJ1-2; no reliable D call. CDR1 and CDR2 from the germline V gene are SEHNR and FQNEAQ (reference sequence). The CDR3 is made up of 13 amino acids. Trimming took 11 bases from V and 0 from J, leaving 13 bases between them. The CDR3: CAAGEGSNYGYTF. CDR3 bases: TGTGCCGCCGGGGAGGGTTCTAACTATGGCTACACCTTC.

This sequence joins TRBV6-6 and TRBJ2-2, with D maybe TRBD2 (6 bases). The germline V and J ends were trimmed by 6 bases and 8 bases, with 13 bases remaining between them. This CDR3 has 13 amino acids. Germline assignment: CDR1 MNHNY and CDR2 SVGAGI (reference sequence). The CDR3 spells CASRGGEGGELFF. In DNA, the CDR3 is TGTGCCAGCAGAGGAGGGGAAGGGGGGGAGCTGTTTTTT.

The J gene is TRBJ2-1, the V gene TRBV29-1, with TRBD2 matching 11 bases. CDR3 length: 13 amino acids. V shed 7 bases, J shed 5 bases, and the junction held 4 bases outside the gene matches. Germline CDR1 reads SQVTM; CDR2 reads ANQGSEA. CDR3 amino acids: CSAGLAGNNEQFF. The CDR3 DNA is TGCAGCGCCGGACTAGCGGGTAACAATGAGCAGTTCTTC.

The chain's CDR3 is CASRTGAKDYEQYF. DNA for the CDR3: TGTGCCAGCAGAACAGGAGCCAAGGACTACGAGCAGTACTTC. This chain connects TRBV5-5 to TRBJ2-7; D might be TRBD1 (5 bases). The germline V gene encodes CDR1 SGHKS and CDR2 YYEKEE (reference sequence). Trimming removed 5 bases from V and 3 bases from J, with 15 bases in between. The CDR3 has 14 residues.

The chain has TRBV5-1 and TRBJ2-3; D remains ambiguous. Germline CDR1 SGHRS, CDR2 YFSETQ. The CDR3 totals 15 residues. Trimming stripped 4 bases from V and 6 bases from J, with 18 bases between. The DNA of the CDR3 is TGCGCCAGCAGCCCCGAAGGTGCGGCACCGGATACGCAGTATTTT. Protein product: CASSPEGAAPDTQYF.

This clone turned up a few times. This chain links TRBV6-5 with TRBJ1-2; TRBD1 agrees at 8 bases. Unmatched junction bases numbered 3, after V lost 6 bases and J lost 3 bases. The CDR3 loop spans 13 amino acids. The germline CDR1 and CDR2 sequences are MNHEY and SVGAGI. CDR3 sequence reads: CASSPDRDYGYTF. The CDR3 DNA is TGTGCCAGCAGCCCGGACAGGGACTATGGCTACACCTTC.

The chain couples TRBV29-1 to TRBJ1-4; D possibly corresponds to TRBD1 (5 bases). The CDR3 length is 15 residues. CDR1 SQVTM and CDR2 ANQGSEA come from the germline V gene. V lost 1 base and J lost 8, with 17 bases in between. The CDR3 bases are TGCAGCGTTGAAGCCGTGAGGCAGGGTACCGAAAAACTGTTTTTT. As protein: CSVEAVRQGTEKLFF.

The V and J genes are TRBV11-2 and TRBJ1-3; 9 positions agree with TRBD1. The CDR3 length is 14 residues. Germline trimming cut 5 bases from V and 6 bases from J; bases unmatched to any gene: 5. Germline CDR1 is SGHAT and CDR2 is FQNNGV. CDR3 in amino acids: CASSTGGNANTIYF. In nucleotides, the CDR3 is TGTGCCAGCAGCACAGGGGGCAACGCAAACACCATATATTTT.

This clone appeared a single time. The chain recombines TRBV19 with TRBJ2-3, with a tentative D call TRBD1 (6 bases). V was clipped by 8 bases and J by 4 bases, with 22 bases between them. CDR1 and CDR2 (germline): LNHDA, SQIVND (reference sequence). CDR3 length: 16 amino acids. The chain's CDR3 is CASRKTGRGKADTQYF. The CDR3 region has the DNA TGTGCCAGTCGAAAGACCGGCAGGGGAAAGGCAGATACGCAGTATTTT.

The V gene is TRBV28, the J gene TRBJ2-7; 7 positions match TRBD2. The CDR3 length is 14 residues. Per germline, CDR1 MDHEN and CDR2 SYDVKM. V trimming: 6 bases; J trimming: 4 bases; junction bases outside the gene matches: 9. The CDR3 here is CASRGGVGGYEQYF. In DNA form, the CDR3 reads TGTGCCAGCAGGGGGGGGGTTGGCGGGTACGAGCAGTACTTC.

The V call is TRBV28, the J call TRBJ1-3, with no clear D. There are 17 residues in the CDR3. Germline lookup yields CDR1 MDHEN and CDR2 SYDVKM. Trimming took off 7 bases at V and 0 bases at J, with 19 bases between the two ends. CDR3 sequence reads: CASTQTGWRISGNTIYF. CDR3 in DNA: TGTGCCAGCACCCAAACGGGCTGGAGGATCTCTGGAAACACCATATATTTT. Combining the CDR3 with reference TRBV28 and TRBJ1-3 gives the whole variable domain DVKVTQSSRYLVKRTGEKVFLECVQDMDHENMFWYRQDPGLGLRLIYFSYDVKMKEKGDIPEGYSVSREKKERFSLILESASTNQTSMYLCASTQTGWRISGNTIYFGEGSWLTVV.

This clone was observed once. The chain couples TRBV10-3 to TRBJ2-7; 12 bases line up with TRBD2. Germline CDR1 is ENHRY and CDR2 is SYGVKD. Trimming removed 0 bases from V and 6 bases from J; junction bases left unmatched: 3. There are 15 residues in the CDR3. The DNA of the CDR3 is TGTGCCATCAGTGAGTCGACTAGCGGGAGCGGCGAGCAGTACTTC. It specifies CAISESTSGSGEQYF.

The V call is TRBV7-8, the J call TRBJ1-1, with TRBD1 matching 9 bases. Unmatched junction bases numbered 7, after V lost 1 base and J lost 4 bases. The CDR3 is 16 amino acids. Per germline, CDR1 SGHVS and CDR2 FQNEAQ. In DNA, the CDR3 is TGTGCCAGCAGCTTAGTCCCGGGACAGGGCAGCACTGAAGCTTTCTTT. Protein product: CASSLVPGQGSTEAFF.

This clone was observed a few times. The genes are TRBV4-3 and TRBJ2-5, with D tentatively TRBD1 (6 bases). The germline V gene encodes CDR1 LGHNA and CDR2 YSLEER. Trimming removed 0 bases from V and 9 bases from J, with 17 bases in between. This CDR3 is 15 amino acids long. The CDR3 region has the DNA TGCGCCAGCAGCCAAGATCCCAGGGACAAGAGACCCCAGTACTTC. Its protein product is CASSQDPRDKRPQYF.

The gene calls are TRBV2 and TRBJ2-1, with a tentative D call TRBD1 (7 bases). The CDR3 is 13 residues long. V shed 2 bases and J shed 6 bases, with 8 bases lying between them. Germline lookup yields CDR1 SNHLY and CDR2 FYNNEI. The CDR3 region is CASSEQGGNEQFF. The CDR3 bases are TGTGCCAGCAGTGAACAGGGGGGCAATGAGCAGTTCTTC.